These 24 T cell receptor beta chains share one sample of origin, sequenced in a study of T cell clones after liver transplantation. Generated by immunoSEQ multiplex PCR, the TCRdb table keeps only in-frame clones and is missing some. This sample yields roughly 120,000 clones, of which less than 95% are seen a single time; roughly 0.8% belongs to the top ten. This specimen consisted of CD4+ T cells from blood, obtained 12 months after liver transplant. The receptor set was obtained from a human patient who received a liver transplant. Some of the T cells might come from the graft donor.

The sample holds one count of this clone. The chain recombines TRBV5-6 with TRBJ2-5; D ambiguous. CDR1 is SGHDT and CDR2 is YYEEEE in the germline V gene. Between the trimmed V and J ends, which lost 2 bases and 5 bases, there was a span of 7 bases. This CDR3 spans 12 amino acids. In DNA form, the CDR3 reads TGTGCCAGCAGCTTTGCAGCTGAGACCCAGTACTTC. Translating it yields CASSFAAETQYF. The whole variable domain, remainder taken from reference TRBV5-6 and TRBJ2-5, is DAGVTQSPTHLIKTRGQQVTLRCSPKSGHDTVSWYQQALGQGPQFIFQYYEEEERQRGNFPDRFSGHQFPNYSSELNVNALLLGDSALYLCASSFAAETQYFGPGTRLLVL.

The rearrangement joins TRBV7-3 to TRBJ1-1, with TRBD1 matching 7 bases. In germline, CDR1 is SGHTA, CDR2 FQGTGA. This CDR3 has 14 residues. V was clipped by 6 bases and J by 1 base; unmatched bases: 5. The CDR3 spells CASSRDRTNTEAFF. In DNA, the CDR3 is TGTGCCAGCAGTCGGGACAGAACGAACACTGAAGCTTTCTTT.

The chain uses TRBV19 and TRBJ2-5; 7 positions agree with TRBD1. Germline CDR1 is LNHDA and CDR2 is SQIVND (reference sequence). The V gene end was trimmed by 0 bases and the J gene end by 3 bases; junction bases not matched to a gene: 1. The CDR3 runs to 14 residues. The CDR3 sequence: CASSIDGTEETQYF. The CDR3 DNA reads as TGTGCCAGTAGTATAGATGGGACAGAAGAGACCCAGTACTTC.

The chain employs TRBV7-6 and TRBJ1-4, with 7 positions matching TRBD1. This CDR3 comprises 17 residues. V was clipped by 6 bases and J by 3 bases; unmatched bases: 13. Germline V CDR1 and CDR2: SGHVS, FNYEAQ. In DNA form, the CDR3 reads TGTGCCAGCAGTCCCGGACAGGCCGAGGGTCCTAATGAAAAACTGTTTTTT. This sequence encodes CASSPGQAEGPNEKLFF.

The V and J genes are TRBV12-5 and TRBJ2-5; perhaps D is TRBD1 or TRBD2 (5 bases each). Trimming cost V 9 bases and J 4 bases, with 24 bases left between them. The CDR3 spans 16 residues. Per the germline V gene, CDR1 is LGHNT and CDR2 is FRNRAP. CDR3 loop: CASELGLTTGRETQYF. The DNA of the CDR3 is TGTGCTAGCGAACTAGGGCTTACCACAGGTCGAGAGACCCAGTACTTC.

V and J are TRBV5-1 and TRBJ2-3, with no clear D. The CDR3 spans 15 residues. V was cut by 0 bases and J by 4 bases, with 12 bases left in between. Germline V lookup: CDR1 SGHRS, CDR2 YFSETQ. The CDR3 bases are TGCGCCAGCAGCTTGGAAAGTAGCCCTGCAGATACGCAGTATTTT. Its translation: CASSLESSPADTQYF. The variable domain in full, with the rest retrieved from reference TRBV5-1 and TRBJ2-3, is KAGVTQTPRYLIKTRGQQVTLSCSPISGHRSVSWYQQTPGQGLQFLFEYFSETQRNKGNFPGRFSGRQFSNSRSEMNVSTLELGDSALYLCASSLESSPADTQYFGPGTRLTVL.

This clone was counted only a few times. The rearrangement joins TRBV2 to TRBJ1-5; D gene unclear. The CDR3 has 15 amino acids. Germline-derived CDR1 and CDR2 are SNHLY and FYNNEI. The V end was cut by 5 bases, the J end by 3 bases, with 14 bases between. CDR3 nucleotides: TGTGCCAGCAGTAAAATGGCGGGCGACAATCAGCCCCAGCATTTT. It encodes CASSKMAGDNQPQHF.

The rearrangement links TRBV12-5 to TRBJ2-3; D remains ambiguous. V was clipped by 7 bases and J by 0 bases, with 5 bases between them. Germline V gene data show CDR1 as LGHNT and CDR2 as FRNRAP. CDR3 length: 12 amino acids. This CDR3 is CASVGSTDTQYF. DNA for the CDR3: TGTGCTAGTGTGGGGAGCACAGATACGCAGTATTTT.

The V and J genes are TRBV2 and TRBJ2-1; D gene ambiguous. The CDR3 length is 15 residues. Trimming pared 6 bases from V and 5 bases from J, leaving 17 bases between. Germline CDR1 SNHLY, CDR2 FYNNEI. CDR3 sequence reads: CASRDRVNPHNEQFF. CDR3 bases: TGTGCCAGCAGAGATCGGGTGAACCCCCACAATGAGCAGTTCTTC.

The J gene is TRBJ1-2, the V gene TRBV7-2; D gene unclear. The CDR3 extends over 12 amino acids. V shed 4 bases and J shed 4 bases, with 7 bases lying between them. Germline CDR1 and CDR2: SGHTA and FQGNSA. CDR3 loop: CASSSGIYGYTF. CDR3 DNA sequence: TGTGCCAGCAGCTCCGGAATCTATGGCTACACCTTC.

This clone has a handful of counts. The V and J genes are TRBV18 and TRBJ2-5; no definite D call. Germline loops: CDR1 KGHSH, CDR2 LQKENI. V was cut by 3 bases and J by 4 bases, with 9 bases left in between. This CDR3 is 13 amino acids long. Here the CDR3 DNA reads TGTGCCAGCTCACCGCTTGCGGCAGAGACCCAGTACTTC. As protein: CASSPLAAETQYF. The whole variable domain, remainder taken from reference TRBV18 and TRBJ2-5, is NAGVMQNPRHLVRRRGQEARLRCSPMKGHSHVYWYRQLPEEGLKFMVYLQKENIIDESGMPKERFSAEFPKEGPSILRIQQVVRGDSAAYFCASSPLAAETQYFGPGTRLLVL.

V is TRBV5-1 and J is TRBJ1-5, with a weak D call TRBD1 (6 bases). Germline CDR1 is SGHRS and CDR2 is YFSETQ. V lost 0 bases to trimming and J lost 3 bases, with 7 bases between them. This CDR3 spans 14 amino acids. CDR3 DNA sequence: TGCGCCAGCAGCTTGGGACAGGACAATCAGCCCCAGCATTTT. Amino acids: CASSLGQDNQPQHF.

This clone was recorded once. The V call is TRBV6-6, the J call TRBJ1-2; D unresolved. V was cut by 10 bases and J by 8 bases, with 14 bases left in between. The germline V gene encodes CDR1 MNHNY and CDR2 SVGAGI (reference sequence). CDR3 length equals 11 residues. The CDR3 region is CATSALDGYTF. DNA of the CDR3: TGTGCCACCTCCGCACTGGACGGCTACACCTTC.

This chain connects TRBV28 to TRBJ2-7; TRBD1 is a possible D gene (6 bases). The CDR3 runs to 15 residues. Germline CDR1 reads MDHEN; CDR2 reads SYDVKM. V was pared by 5 bases and J by 5 bases, with 19 bases between. The CDR3 region has the DNA TGTGCCAGCAGTCACGCCGGGCAGGGGACCGACGAGCAGTACTTC. Protein product: CASSHAGQGTDEQYF.

The rearrangement joins TRBV11-3 to TRBJ1-3; tentatively, D is TRBD1 (5 bases). V shed 0 bases and J shed 2 bases, with 14 bases lying between them. The V gene's germline CDR1 is SGHNT and CDR2 YENEEA. There are 17 residues in the CDR3. The chain's CDR3 is CASSLDPPGLAGNTIYF. The CDR3 coding sequence is TGTGCCAGCAGCTTAGATCCTCCAGGGTTAGCTGGAAACACCATATATTTT.

This chain links TRBV7-3 with TRBJ1-1; D gene ambiguous. Germline V gene sequence: CDR1 SGHTA, CDR2 FQGTGA. Trimming left V 3 bases short and J 6 bases short, with 11 bases between. CDR3 size: 13 residues. CDR3 loop: CASSFLGGAEAFF. The CDR3 DNA reads as TGTGCCAGCAGCTTTCTGGGTGGGGCTGAAGCTTTCTTT.

The V gene is TRBV7-2, the J gene TRBJ2-1; D is uncertain. The V gene's germline CDR1 is SGHTA and CDR2 FQGNSA. The CDR3 sequence is 14 residues long. The V and J ends lost 0 bases and 4 bases respectively, with 7 bases between them. The CDR3 DNA sequence: TGTGCCAGCAGCTTAGCAACAGCTTACAATGAGCAGTTCTTC. It is translated as CASSLATAYNEQFF.

The rearrangement links TRBV6-5 to TRBJ1-1; TRBD1 aligns across 7 bases. The CDR3 covers 14 residues. Germline CDR1 and CDR2: MNHEY and SVGAGI. Losses at the gene ends were 6 bases for V and 6 bases for J; bases not matched to a gene: 10. Written as DNA, the CDR3 is TGTGCCAGCAGGGGGGACAGTTGGTCGGCTGAAGCTTTCTTT. Its protein is CASRGDSWSAEAFF.

V gene TRBV4-3 combines with J gene TRBJ1-1; TRBD1 aligns across 10 bases. CDR1 is LGHNA and CDR2 is YSLEER in the germline V gene. The CDR3 loop spans 17 amino acids. The J segment lost 3 bases and the V segment lost 0 bases, leaving 7 bases of the junction unmatched. This CDR3 is CASSQDKGTGAYTEAFF. CDR3 in DNA: TGCGCCAGCAGCCAAGATAAGGGGACAGGGGCTTACACTGAAGCTTTCTTT.

The gene calls are TRBV5-4 and TRBJ2-7; D is perhaps TRBD2 (5 bases). CDR1 is SGHNT and CDR2 is YYREEE in the germline V gene (reference sequence). The CDR3 extends over 15 amino acids. Trimming removed 4 bases at V and 4 bases at J, with 18 bases between. CDR3 nucleotides: TGTGCCAGCAGCCCCCGAGAGGGTAAGCGATACGAGCAGTACTTC. It specifies CASSPREGKRYEQYF.

The V and J genes are TRBV2 and TRBJ2-3; no reliable D call. CDR1 and CDR2 from the germline V gene are SNHLY and FYNNEI. The CDR3 consists of 11 residues. V lost 4 bases and J lost 5, with 4 bases in between. The CDR3, as DNA: TGTGCCAGCAGTGTAATAGATACGCAGTATTTT. Amino acids: CASSVIDTQYF. Supplemented by reference TRBV2 and TRBJ2-3, the full variable domain reads EPEVTQTPSHQVTQMGQEVILRCVPISNHLYFYWYRQILGQKVEFLVSFYNNEISEKSEIFDDQFSVERPDGSNFTLKIRSTKLEDSAMYFCASSVIDTQYFGPGTRLTVL.

The V call is TRBV11-2, the J call TRBJ2-1; 10 bases are a match to TRBD2. Germline V gene sequence: CDR1 SGHAT, CDR2 FQNNGV. Germline trimming cut 2 bases from V and 0 bases from J; bases unmatched to any gene: 10. This CDR3 is 19 amino acids long. The CDR3 region has the DNA TGTGCCAGCAGCTTATGGGTAGCGGGAGGCCTCAGCTCCTACAATGAGCAGTTCTTC. It specifies CASSLWVAGGLSSYNEQFF.

The V gene is TRBV30, the J gene TRBJ2-6, with TRBD1 identical over 7 bases. The CDR3 spans 13 residues. After removal of 8 bases from V and 4 bases from J, the junction contained 5 bases not matched to a gene. Germline CDR1 GTSNPN, CDR2 SVGIG (reference sequence). The CDR3 nucleotides read TGTGCCGAGGGGGCGCCCGGGGCCAACGTCCTGACTTTC. Its translation is CAEGAPGANVLTF.

The chain joins TRBV5-4 to TRBJ2-2; 8 bases are a match to TRBD2. V shed 4 bases and J 7 bases; nucleotides not matched to a gene: 15. The germline CDR1 and CDR2 sequences are SGHNT and YYREEE (reference sequence). CDR3 length: 17 amino acids. The chain's CDR3 is CASSAPTSGRGGGELFF. CDR3 nucleotide sequence: TGTGCCAGCAGCGCCCCAACCAGCGGGAGAGGAGGCGGGGAGCTGTTTTTT.